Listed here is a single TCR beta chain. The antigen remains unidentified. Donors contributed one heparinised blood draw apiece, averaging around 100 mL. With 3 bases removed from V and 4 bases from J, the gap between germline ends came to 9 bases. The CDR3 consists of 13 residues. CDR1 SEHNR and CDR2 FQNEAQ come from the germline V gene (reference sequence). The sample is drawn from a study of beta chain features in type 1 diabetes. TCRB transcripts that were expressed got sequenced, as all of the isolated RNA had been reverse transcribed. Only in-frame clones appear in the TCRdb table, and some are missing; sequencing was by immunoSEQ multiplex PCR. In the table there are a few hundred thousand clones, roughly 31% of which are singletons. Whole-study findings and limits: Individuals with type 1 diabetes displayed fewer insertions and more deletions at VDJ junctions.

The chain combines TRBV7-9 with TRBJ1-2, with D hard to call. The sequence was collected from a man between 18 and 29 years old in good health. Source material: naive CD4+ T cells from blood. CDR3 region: CASSFSESYGYTF. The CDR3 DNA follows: TGTGCCAGCAGCTTTTCGGAAAGCTATGGCTACACCTTC.